The present TCR beta chain was sequenced within a study of T cell clonality in common variable immunodeficiency. General study points: Links between repertoire features and CVID complications were heterogeneity-limited. Common variable immunodeficiency TCR beta sequences reportedly had fewer deletions and N-nucleotide insertions. Shared TCRbeta clones were fewer between CVID subjects than controls.

Many counts were recorded for this clone. The antigen is undetermined. With the read ending 3 residues before the CDR3 end, the germline J gene is used to fill in that end. With 8 bases clipped from V and 3 bases from J, the junction kept 7 bases outside the gene matches. Looked up from germline, CDR1 is ENHRY and CDR2 is SYGVKD. The CDR3 totals 14 residues. Sequenced by immunoSEQ multiplex PCR; TCRdb stores in-frame clones only, minus some. The table lists about 34,000 clones, no singletons, with 0.8% to 1% in the top ten. Sequenced: peripheral blood mononuclear cells. The genes are TRBV10-3 and TRBJ1-5; TRBD1 matches at 7 bases. This sequence originates from a person aged 18 to 75 in good health. CDR3 sequence: CAIGGQSSNQPQHF. The sequenced CDR3 bases are TGTGCCATCGGGGGACAGAGCTCCAATCAGCCC.